One and the same sample provided the 15 T cell receptor beta chains below, sequenced in a study of blood T cell repertoires in COVID-19. The protocol was immunoSEQ multiplex PCR, while the TCRdb copy is restricted to in-frame clones and leaves out a portion. The data hold more than 300,000 clones, with 91% observed a single time. Sequenced: PBMCs or T cells enriched from blood (not recorded which). The receptors were gathered from a woman in her 40s who had been exposed to COVID-19.

The CDR3 sequence: CASSSGGGQRNSPLHF. The CDR3, as DNA: TGTGCCAGCAGCTCGGGCGGTGGACAGAGGAATTCACCCCTCCACTTT. The V gene is TRBV5-4, the J gene TRBJ1-6; tentative D call: TRBD1 (6 bases). CDR3 length: 16 residues. Trimming left V 3 bases short and J 7 bases short, with 17 bases between. CDR1 SGHNT and CDR2 YYREEE come from the germline V gene (reference sequence).

The chain employs TRBV5-1 and TRBJ1-1, with 9 positions matching TRBD1. The length of the CDR3 is 16 residues. V lost 2 bases to trimming and J lost 5 bases; unmatched junction nucleotides: 10. Germline loops: CDR1 SGHRS, CDR2 YFSETQ. CDR3 sequence: CASSLRRGQGGTEAFF. The CDR3 DNA follows: TGCGCCAGCAGCTTACGACGGGGACAGGGAGGGACTGAAGCTTTCTTT.

The chain combines TRBV6-1 with TRBJ1-1; D unclear. Germline V gene data show CDR1 as MNHNS and CDR2 as SASEGT. V was pared by 3 bases and J by 5 bases, with 10 bases between. CDR3 length: 13 residues. CDR3 residues: CASSDGRRTEAFF. CDR3 DNA: TGTGCCAGCAGTGACGGGAGACGAACTGAAGCTTTCTTT.

The chain uses TRBV12-3 or TRBV12-4 and TRBJ1-4; D is unclear. V lost 6 bases, J lost 7 bases, and 12 bases lay in between. The length of the CDR3 is 13 residues. CDR3 in amino acids: CASRVTGSEKLFF. For the CDR3, the DNA is TGTGCCAGCAGAGTCACCGGGTCTGAAAAACTGTTTTTT.

As concerns this clone: Different DNA sequences within this sample yield the same CDR3. The chain is built from TRBV30 and TRBJ1-1; a weak D match, TRBD1 (6 bases). This CDR3 region has 12 residues. V dropped 5 bases and J dropped 4 bases, with 11 bases sitting between them. CDR1 is GTSNPN, CDR2 SVGIG, per germline (reference sequence). The CDR3 coding sequence is TGTGCCTGGTACAGGGTGGGCACTGAAGCTTTCTTT. This encodes CAWYRVGTEAFF.

The chain recombines TRBV19 with TRBJ1-4; 7 bases map to TRBD1. This CDR3 is built from 14 residues. V was pared by 9 bases and J by 5 bases, with 9 bases of the junction left unmatched. Germline V CDR1 and CDR2: LNHDA, SQIVND (reference sequence). DNA of the CDR3: TGTGCCAGCAGGGGGGCGCCAGACAATGAAAAACTGTTTTTT. Protein sequence: CASRGAPDNEKLFF.

This chain uses TRBV20-1 with TRBJ1-1; possibly TRBD1 for D (5 bases). The CDR3 extends over 11 amino acids. Germline CDR1 DFQATT, CDR2 SNEGSKA (reference sequence). Trimming removed 6 bases at V and 6 bases at J, with 11 bases between. Here the CDR3 DNA reads TGCAGTGCCCCAGGGAGGGCTGAAGCTTTCTTT. Translation gives CSAPGRAEAFF.

Ten or more counts support this clone. This sequence joins TRBV27 and TRBJ2-5; 8 nucleotides agree with TRBD1. There are 13 residues in the CDR3. V was clipped by 3 bases and J by 7 bases; unmatched bases: 4. Germline loops: CDR1 MNHEY, CDR2 SMNVEV (reference sequence). CDR3 bases: TGTGCCAGCAGTTTTCCCGGGACAGGGACCCAGTACTTC. Translating gives CASSFPGTGTQYF.

V usage is TRBV6-5 and J usage is TRBJ2-7; maybe TRBD1 (5 bases). CDR3 length: 13 residues. The V gene lost 6 bases and the J gene lost 0 bases, with 9 bases spanning the gap. Germline CDR1 and CDR2: MNHEY and SVGAGI. The CDR3: CASSRQSSYEQYF. The CDR3 DNA sequence: TGTGCCAGCAGCCGACAGAGCTCCTACGAGCAGTACTTC.

The chain joins TRBV7-9 to TRBJ1-3, with 8 nucleotides matching TRBD1. The CDR3 is made up of 15 amino acids. V shed 4 bases, J shed 4 bases, and the junction held 6 bases outside the gene matches. CDR1 is SEHNR and CDR2 is FQNEAQ in the germline V gene (reference sequence). DNA of the CDR3: TGTGCCAGCAGCTCAAGACAGGGGAGCGGAAACACCATATATTTT. It codes for CASSSRQGSGNTIYF.

The chain carries TRBV15 and TRBJ2-7, with D tentatively TRBD1 (5 bases). V gave up 4 bases and J gave up 3 bases, with 16 bases separating them. CDR1 is LNHNV, CDR2 YYDKDF, per germline (reference sequence). This CDR3 contains 15 residues. The CDR3 loop reads CATSTTTRTNYEQYF. CDR3 bases: TGTGCCACCAGCACCACAACGCGGACAAACTACGAGCAGTACTTC. Complete variable domain (other parts from reference TRBV15 and TRBJ2-7): DAMVIQNPRYQVTQFGKPVTLSCSQTLNHNVMYWYQQKSSQAPKLLFHYYDKDFNNEADTPDNFQSRRPNTSFCFLDIRSPGLGDTAMYLCATSTTTRTNYEQYFGPGTRLTVT.

The V and J genes are TRBV19 and TRBJ2-7; 11 bases align to TRBD1. Trimming took 5 bases from V and 3 from J; bases not matched to a gene: 6. CDR1 and CDR2 (germline): LNHDA, SQIVND (reference sequence). The CDR3 length is 15 residues. The CDR3: CASSLKGTGGYEQYF. The CDR3 DNA is TGTGCCAGTAGTCTTAAGGGGACAGGGGGCTACGAGCAGTACTTC.

The chain carries TRBV11-3 and TRBJ2-7; D may be TRBD1 (6 bases). Germline V gives CDR1 SGHNT, CDR2 YENEEA. There are 16 residues in the CDR3. The ends were cut back, 4 bases at V and 5 bases at J, with 21 bases in the middle. The DNA of the CDR3 is TGTGCCAGCAGCTCTATTGGCCACAGGGTATCCCACGAGCAGTACTTC. Its translation is CASSSIGHRVSHEQYF.

The chain combines TRBV13 with TRBJ1-2, with a weak D call TRBD1 (5 bases). Germline assignment: CDR1 PRHDT and CDR2 FYEKMQ (reference sequence). Trimming removed 6 bases at V and 4 bases at J, with 12 bases between. The CDR3 spans 13 residues. The DNA for the CDR3 is TGTGCCAGCAGGGGAAGGGGCTCCTATGGCTACACCTTC. Amino acids: CASRGRGSYGYTF.

This clone has just a few counts. The chain recombines TRBV7-2 with TRBJ2-1, with 9 bases aligning to TRBD2. Germline CDR1 SGHTA, CDR2 FQGNSA. The CDR3 loop spans 18 amino acids. V lost 5 bases and J lost 7; bases outside the gene matches: 18. As DNA, the CDR3 is TGTGCCAGCAGCCCCGGACTAGCGAGGAGCCGATTAGGAAATGAGCAGTTCTTC. Translating it yields CASSPGLARSRLGNEQFF.